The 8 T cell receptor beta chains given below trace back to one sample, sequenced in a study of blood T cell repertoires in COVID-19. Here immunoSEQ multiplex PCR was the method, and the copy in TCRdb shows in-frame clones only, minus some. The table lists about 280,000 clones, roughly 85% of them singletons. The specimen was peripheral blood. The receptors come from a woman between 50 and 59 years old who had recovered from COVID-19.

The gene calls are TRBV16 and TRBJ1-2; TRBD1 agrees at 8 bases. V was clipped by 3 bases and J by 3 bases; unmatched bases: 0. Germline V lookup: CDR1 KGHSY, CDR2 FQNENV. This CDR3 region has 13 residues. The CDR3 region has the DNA TGTGCCAGCAGCCAGGACAGGGACTATGGCTACACCTTC. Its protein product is CASSQDRDYGYTF. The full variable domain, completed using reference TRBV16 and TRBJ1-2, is GEEVAQTPKHLVRGEGQKAKLYCAPIKGHSYVFWYQQVLKNEFKFLISFQNENVFDETGMPKERFSAKCLPNSPCSLEIQATKLEDSAVYFCASSQDRDYGYTFGSGTRLTVV.

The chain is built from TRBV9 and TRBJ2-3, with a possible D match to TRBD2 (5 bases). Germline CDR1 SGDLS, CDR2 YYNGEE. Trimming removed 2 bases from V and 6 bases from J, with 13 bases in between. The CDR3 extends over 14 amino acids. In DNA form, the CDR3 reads TGTGCCAGCAGCGTGTTGGGAGTTGACGATACGCAGTATTTT. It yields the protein CASSVLGVDDTQYF.

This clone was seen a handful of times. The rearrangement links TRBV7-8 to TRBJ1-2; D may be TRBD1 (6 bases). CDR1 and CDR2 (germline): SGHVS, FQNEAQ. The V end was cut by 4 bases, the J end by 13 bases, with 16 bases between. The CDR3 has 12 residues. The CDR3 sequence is CASSSGSDSPTF. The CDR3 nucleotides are TGTGCCAGCAGCTCAGGATCGGACAGCCCCACCTTC.

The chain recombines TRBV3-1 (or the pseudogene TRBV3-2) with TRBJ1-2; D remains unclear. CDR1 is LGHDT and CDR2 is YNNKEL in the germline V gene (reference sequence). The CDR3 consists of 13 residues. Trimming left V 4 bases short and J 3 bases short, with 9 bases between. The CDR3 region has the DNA TGTGCCAGCAGCCTTCCGCAGGACTATGGCTACACCTTC. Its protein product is CASSLPQDYGYTF.

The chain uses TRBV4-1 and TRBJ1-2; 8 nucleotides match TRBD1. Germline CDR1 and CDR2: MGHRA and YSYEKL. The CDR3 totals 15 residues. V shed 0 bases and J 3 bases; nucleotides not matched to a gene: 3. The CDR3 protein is CASSQDRGPDYGYTF. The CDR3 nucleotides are TGCGCCAGCAGCCAAGACAGGGGGCCCGACTATGGCTACACCTTC.

This chain's CDR3 is CASSRGVGQGAKTQYF. The CDR3 DNA sequence: TGTGCCAGCAGCCGGGGCGTAGGACAGGGGGCAAAGACCCAGTACTTC. The chain couples TRBV7-2 to TRBJ2-5, with 11 positions matching TRBD1. The J segment lost 6 bases and the V segment lost 5 bases, leaving 11 bases of the junction unmatched. This CDR3 is built from 16 residues. Germline CDR1 reads SGHTA; CDR2 reads FQGNSA.

Here the CDR3 DNA reads TGTGCCAGCAGCGCCGGCGCTAGCGGGAGAAGTACCTACGAGCAGTACTTC. Amino acids: CASSAGASGRSTYEQYF. This chain uses TRBV9 with TRBJ2-7, with 10 bases fitting TRBD2. Per germline, CDR1 SGDLS and CDR2 YYNGEE. This CDR3 region has 17 residues. With 3 bases clipped from V and 2 bases from J, the junction kept 11 bases outside the gene matches.

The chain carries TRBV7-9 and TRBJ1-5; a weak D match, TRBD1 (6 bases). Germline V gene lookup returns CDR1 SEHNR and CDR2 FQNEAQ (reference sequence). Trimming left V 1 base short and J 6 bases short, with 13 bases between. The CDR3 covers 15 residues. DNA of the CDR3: TGTGCCAGCAGCTTAGTACAGGGCAACGTTCAGCCCCAGCATTTT. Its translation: CASSLVQGNVQPQHF.